The 31 T cell receptor beta chains below were found in one sample sequenced in a study of cytomegalovirus exposure and HLA in healthy donors. 60 Vbeta and 13 Jbeta primers were used in PCR. Sequencing used immunoSEQ multiplex PCR; TCRdb keeps in-frame clones, though not all of them. Among tens of thousands of clones, approximately 91% were seen once, and the ten largest hold 2% to 3%. What was sequenced was PBMCs. These receptors originate from a woman younger than 30 in good health and CMV-seronegative.

About this clone: Sequence at one end of the junction differs from germline and may be a read error. The chain uses TRBV7-9 and TRBJ2-3; D gene unclear. The germline V gene encodes CDR1 SEHNR and CDR2 FQNEAQ (reference sequence). The CDR3 covers 12 residues. CDR3 coding DNA: TGTTCCAGCAGCTTAGTTCTGTATACGCAGTATTTT. Residues: CSSSLVLYTQYF.

A word on this clone: One junction end disagrees with the germline gene, perhaps due to a read error. The V and J genes are TRBV5-8 and TRBJ1-1, with 12 bases lining up with TRBD1. The CDR3 covers 15 residues. Germline CDR1 is SGHTS and CDR2 is YDEGEE. In DNA, the CDR3 is TGTGCCAGCAATCGGGGACAGGGGGCGCCGGGGGAATTGATCTTT. It translates to CASNRGQGAPGELIF.

The V call is TRBV28, the J call TRBJ2-5; 7 positions match TRBD2. The tail of the sequence fits TRBJ2-7 better, so the J call may be wrong. CDR3 length: 14 amino acids. Germline CDR1 MDHEN, CDR2 SYDVKM. CDR3 protein: CASSSLGGVHEQYF. The CDR3 nucleotides read TGTGCCAGCAGTTCCCTGGGGGGGGTCCACGAGCAGTACTTC.

The rearrangement uses TRBV2 and TRBJ2-7; 11 bases are a match to TRBD1. Trimming cost V 6 bases and J 4 bases; bases outside gene matches: 11. The CDR3 spans 16 residues. CDR1 is SNHLY and CDR2 is FYNNEI in the germline V gene. Here the CDR3 reads CASSDLIGDRGYEQYF. In nucleotides, the CDR3 is TGTGCCAGCAGCGACCTAATAGGGGACAGGGGGTACGAGCAGTACTTC.

The chain couples TRBV9 to TRBJ2-7; 7 nucleotides match TRBD1. The J segment lost 3 bases and the V segment lost 4 bases, leaving 7 bases of the junction unmatched. CDR3 length equals 14 residues. Germline assignment: CDR1 SGDLS and CDR2 YYNGEE. In DNA form, the CDR3 reads TGTGCCAGCAGCCCGGGACAGTATTACTACGAGCAGTACTTC. Encoded protein: CASSPGQYYYEQYF.

The V call is TRBV28, the J call TRBJ1-5; TRBD1 is a possible D gene (6 bases). Trimming pared 6 bases from V and 0 bases from J, leaving 12 bases between. Per the germline V gene, CDR1 is MDHEN and CDR2 is SYDVKM. There are 15 residues in the CDR3. CDR3 DNA sequence: TGTGCCAGCAGGCGACAGGAGGATAGCAATCAGCCCCAGCATTTT. This encodes CASRRQEDSNQPQHF.

The DNA of the CDR3 is TGTGCCAGCGCGGTTCAACAGGGTACCAATCAGCCCCAGCATTTT. This translates into CASAVQQGTNQPQHF. The V gene is TRBV28, the J gene TRBJ1-5; perhaps TRBD1 as D (6 bases). Looked up from germline, CDR1 is MDHEN and CDR2 is SYDVKM. Trimming pared 8 bases from V and 3 bases from J, leaving 17 bases between. This CDR3 region has 15 residues.

The chain has TRBV9 and TRBJ1-1, with D uncertain. From germline, CDR1 is SGDLS and CDR2 YYNGEE. The CDR3 consists of 17 residues. The V and J ends lost 3 bases and 1 base respectively, with 19 bases between them. The CDR3 coding sequence is TGTGCCAGCAGCGCCAAAGAGGGTACAGCCGAGAACACTGAAGCTTTCTTT. This codes for CASSAKEGTAENTEAFF.

The V call is TRBV28, the J call TRBJ1-5, with 10 positions matching TRBD1. The CDR3 is 16 residues long. The germline gives CDR1 MDHEN, CDR2 SYDVKM. J gave up 6 bases and V 1 base, and 6 bases lay outside the gene matches. The CDR3 DNA is TGTGCCAGCAGTTTATCCAGACAGGGGGCGCGTCAGCCCCAGCATTTT. Translation: CASSLSRQGARQPQHF. The whole variable domain, remainder taken from reference TRBV28 and TRBJ1-5, is DVKVTQSSRYLVKRTGEKVFLECVQDMDHENMFWYRQDPGLGLRLIYFSYDVKMKEKGDIPEGYSVSREKKERFSLILESASTNQTSMYLCASSLSRQGARQPQHFGDGTRLSIL.

This chain links TRBV9 with TRBJ2-4; 7 bases map to TRBD2. With 5 bases clipped from V and 1 base from J, the junction kept 3 bases outside the gene matches. This CDR3 has 14 residues. The germline V gene has CDR1 SGDLS and CDR2 YYNGEE. In nucleotides, the CDR3 is TGTGCCAGCAGTTCCGGGAGGGCCAAAAACATTCAGTACTTC. This encodes CASSSGRAKNIQYF.

This rearrangement joins TRBV2 to TRBJ2-7; perhaps TRBD1 as D (5 bases). Germline V gene lookup returns CDR1 SNHLY and CDR2 FYNNEI. Trimming took 4 bases from V and 7 from J, leaving 8 bases between them. The CDR3 has 11 amino acids. CDR3 loop: CASSVKGEQYF. The CDR3 bases are TGTGCCAGCAGTGTTAAGGGGGAGCAGTACTTC. The full variable domain, in which reference TRBV2 and TRBJ2-7 provide the parts outside the CDR3, is EPEVTQTPSHQVTQMGQEVILRCVPISNHLYFYWYRQILGQKVEFLVSFYNNEISEKSEIFDDQFSVERPDGSNFTLKIRSTKLEDSAMYFCASSVKGEQYFGPGTRLTVT.

J is TRBJ2-1 and V is TRBV19; 9 bases line up with TRBD1. The CDR3 spans 16 residues. Germline CDR1 and CDR2: LNHDA and SQIVND (reference sequence). J lost 1 base, V lost 6 bases, and 7 bases had no gene match. The CDR3, as DNA: TGTGCCAGTAGACAAACCGGGACAGGGTCCTACAATGAGCAGTTCTTC. This gives the protein CASRQTGTGSYNEQFF.

The chain has TRBV6-1 and TRBJ1-2; D not certain. The CDR3 sequence is 14 residues long. Trimming shortened V by 6 bases and J by 4 bases, and 15 bases separated the two germline ends. Germline V gene lookup returns CDR1 MNHNS and CDR2 SASEGT. The CDR3 loop reads CASSPGRGSYGYTF. The CDR3 DNA sequence: TGTGCCAGCAGCCCGGGGAGAGGGAGCTATGGCTACACCTTC.

In regard to this clone: Other DNA sequences in this specimen translate into the identical CDR3. The chain employs TRBV7-2 and TRBJ2-1; D is unresolved. CDR3 length equals 15 residues. The germline V gene encodes CDR1 SGHTA and CDR2 FQGNSA. The V end lost 0 bases, the J end lost 2 bases, and 8 bases lay between the germline ends. The CDR3 nucleotides are TGTGCCAGCAGCTTAGCGGTAGGAGCCTACAATGAGCAGTTCTTC. Its protein product is CASSLAVGAYNEQFF.

The genes are TRBV28 and TRBJ2-1; 8 bases are a match to TRBD1. V shed 6 bases, J shed 3 bases, and the junction held 7 bases outside the gene matches. Germline lookup yields CDR1 MDHEN and CDR2 SYDVKM. The CDR3 consists of 15 residues. The CDR3 nucleotides are TGTGCCAGCAGGACAGGGGTGACTTACTACAATGAGCAGTTCTTC. This codes for CASRTGVTYYNEQFF. The variable domain in full, with the rest retrieved from reference TRBV28 and TRBJ2-1, is DVKVTQSSRYLVKRTGEKVFLECVQDMDHENMFWYRQDPGLGLRLIYFSYDVKMKEKGDIPEGYSVSREKKERFSLILESASTNQTSMYLCASRTGVTYYNEQFFGPGTRLTVL.

The rearrangement joins TRBV6-6 to TRBJ2-1, with 12 nucleotides matching TRBD2. After removal of 6 bases from V and 4 bases from J, the junction contained 4 bases not matched to a gene. This CDR3 region has 15 residues. Per the germline V gene, CDR1 is MNHNY and CDR2 is SVGAGI (reference sequence). CDR3: CASSRTSGAYNEQFF. The CDR3 region has the DNA TGTGCCAGCAGCCGGACTAGCGGGGCTTACAATGAGCAGTTCTTC.

The chain couples TRBV7-8 to TRBJ2-5; 8 bases fit TRBD2. With 3 bases clipped from V and 9 bases from J, the junction kept 12 bases outside the gene matches. This CDR3 is built from 15 residues. From germline, CDR1 is SGHVS and CDR2 FQNEAQ. CDR3: CASSFVLAEGGAQYF. The DNA for the CDR3 is TGTGCCAGCAGCTTCGTACTAGCGGAGGGGGGGGCCCAGTACTTC.

The rearrangement joins TRBV5-1 to TRBJ2-7; D perhaps matches TRBD2 (5 bases). Germline-derived CDR1 and CDR2 are SGHRS and YFSETQ. The germline V and J ends were trimmed by 9 bases and 0 bases, with 7 bases remaining between them. The CDR3 has 11 amino acids. The CDR3 DNA reads TGCGCCACTACTAGCTCCTACGAGCAGTACTTC. Its translation is CATTSSYEQYF. Filled out from reference TRBV5-1 and TRBJ2-7, the complete variable domain reads KAGVTQTPRYLIKTRGQQVTLSCSPISGHRSVSWYQQTPGQGLQFLFEYFSETQRNKGNFPGRFSGRQFSNSRSEMNVSTLELGDSALYLCATTSSYEQYFGPGTRLTVT.

The chain uses TRBV30 and TRBJ1-1, with a weak D call TRBD1 (6 bases). V lost 0 bases, J lost 1 base, and 12 bases lay in between. Germline lookup yields CDR1 GTSNPN and CDR2 SVGIG (reference sequence). This CDR3 is 15 amino acids long. This chain's CDR3 is CAWSVQGHPNTEAFF. For the CDR3, the DNA is TGTGCCTGGAGTGTACAGGGACACCCGAACACTGAAGCTTTCTTT.

The chain links TRBV6-5 to TRBJ1-1, with D possibly matching TRBD1 (6 bases). The CDR3 spans 15 residues. V lost 7 bases and J 1 base, leaving 16 bases between the germline ends. Germline V gives CDR1 MNHEY, CDR2 SVGAGI. The CDR3 DNA reads as TGTGCCAGCACGGCGCCAGGGGCCAGGAACACTGAAGCTTTCTTT. This codes for CASTAPGARNTEAFF.

The rearrangement joins TRBV9 to TRBJ2-2; TRBD1 matches 10 bases. CDR1 SGDLS and CDR2 YYNGEE come from the germline V gene. The J segment lost 7 bases and the V segment lost 0 bases, leaving 3 bases of the junction unmatched. The CDR3 totals 15 residues. The CDR3 nucleotides are TGTGCCAGCAGCGTAGGGGGACAGGGGATCGGGGAGCTGTTTTTT. Translating it yields CASSVGGQGIGELFF.

The sample holds one count of this clone. The chain couples TRBV9 to TRBJ1-2, with 9 bases lining up with TRBD1. Germline assignment: CDR1 SGDLS and CDR2 YYNGEE. The CDR3 runs to 13 residues. The ends lost 4 bases at V and 9 bases at J; junction bases unmatched: 7. CDR3: CASSPRDRARYTF. CDR3 bases: TGTGCCAGCAGCCCGCGGGACAGGGCTCGCTACACCTTC. Supplemented by reference TRBV9 and TRBJ1-2, the full variable domain reads DSGVTQTPKHLITATGQRVTLRCSPRSGDLSVYWYQQSLDQGLQFLIQYYNGEERAKGNILERFSAQQFPDLHSELNLSSLELGDSALYFCASSPRDRARYTFGSGTRLTVV.

This chain joins TRBV30 and TRBJ1-4; 7 positions match TRBD1. The germline CDR1 and CDR2 sequences are GTSNPN and SVGIG (reference sequence). CDR3 length equals 15 residues. Trimming took 4 bases from V and 1 from J; bases not matched to a gene: 6. The CDR3 region has the DNA TGTGCCTGGAAAGGACAGGCACGAACTAATGAAAAACTGTTTTTT. Its protein is CAWKGQARTNEKLFF.

This chain uses TRBV5-8 with TRBJ2-7; 14 bases line up with TRBD2. Per germline, CDR1 SGHTS and CDR2 YDEGEE. Trimming cost V 0 bases and J 2 bases; bases outside gene matches: 4. CDR3 length: 17 residues. CDR3 in amino acids: CASSLAGLAGGPYEQYF. The DNA for the CDR3 is TGTGCCAGCAGCTTGGCTGGACTAGCGGGAGGTCCCTACGAGCAGTACTTC.

The chain couples TRBV7-2 to TRBJ1-3; 9 bases are a match to TRBD1. J lost 1 base, V lost 1 base, and 5 bases had no gene match. Germline V gene lookup returns CDR1 SGHTA and CDR2 FQGNSA. The CDR3 has 17 residues. CDR3 amino acids: CASSLGGQGRSGNTIYF. Here the CDR3 DNA reads TGTGCCAGCAGCTTAGGTGGACAGGGGAGGTCTGGAAACACCATATATTTT.

This chain links TRBV6-5 with TRBJ1-1, with 7 bases lining up with TRBD1. Germline loops: CDR1 MNHEY, CDR2 SVGAGI. The CDR3 runs to 13 residues. V shed 4 bases and J 5 bases; nucleotides not matched to a gene: 4. The CDR3 DNA reads TGTGCCAGCAGTTGGACAGGTAGAACTGAAGCTTTCTTT. This translates into CASSWTGRTEAFF.

The V and J genes are TRBV11-2 and TRBJ2-2, with D possibly being TRBD2 (6 bases). Germline CDR1 SGHAT, CDR2 FQNNGV. V lost 1 base and J lost 1, with 16 bases in between. CDR3 length equals 18 residues. This chain's CDR3 is CASSLGWFGGENTGELFF. CDR3 coding DNA: TGTGCCAGCAGCTTAGGGTGGTTCGGGGGAGAGAACACCGGGGAGCTGTTTTTT.

The chain is built from TRBV28 and TRBJ2-3; 11 bases line up with TRBD2. The germline CDR1 and CDR2 sequences are MDHEN and SYDVKM. V was pared by 5 bases and J by 2 bases, with 6 bases of the junction left unmatched. The CDR3 sequence is 16 residues long. The CDR3 nucleotides are TGTGCCAGCAGTCATCAGACTAGCGGGGTCACAGATACGCAGTATTTT. It specifies CASSHQTSGVTDTQYF.

The genes are TRBV19 and TRBJ2-1, with TRBD2 as a possible D gene (6 bases). CDR1 is LNHDA and CDR2 is SQIVND in the germline V gene (reference sequence). The CDR3 covers 14 residues. Here the CDR3 DNA reads TGTGCTACCGCATGGGGGAGGTCCTACAATGAGCAGTTCTTC. As protein: CATAWGRSYNEQFF.

V usage is TRBV7-2 and J usage is TRBJ2-2; 9 bases are a match to TRBD2. Germline lookup yields CDR1 SGHTA and CDR2 FQGNSA. CDR3 length: 16 residues. The J segment lost 0 bases and the V segment lost 6 bases, leaving 5 bases of the junction unmatched. This chain's CDR3 is CASSSPSGTNTGELFF. The CDR3 nucleotides read TGTGCCAGCAGTAGCCCTAGCGGGACGAACACCGGGGAGCTGTTTTTT. Drawing the rest from reference TRBV7-2 and TRBJ2-2, the complete variable domain is GAGVSQSPSNKVTEKGKDVELRCDPISGHTALYWYRQSLGQGLEFLIYFQGNSAPDKSGLPSDRFSAERTGGSVSTLTIQRTQQEDSAVYLCASSSPSGTNTGELFFGEGSRLTVL.

J is TRBJ1-1 and V is TRBV18; TRBD1 is a possible D gene (5 bases). V lost 5 bases and J lost 0, with 16 bases in between. CDR3 length: 16 amino acids. Looked up from germline, CDR1 is KGHSH and CDR2 is LQKENI. The CDR3 protein is CASSRSGVGMNTEAFF. In nucleotides, the CDR3 is TGTGCCAGCTCAAGGTCGGGGGTCGGAATGAACACTGAAGCTTTCTTT.